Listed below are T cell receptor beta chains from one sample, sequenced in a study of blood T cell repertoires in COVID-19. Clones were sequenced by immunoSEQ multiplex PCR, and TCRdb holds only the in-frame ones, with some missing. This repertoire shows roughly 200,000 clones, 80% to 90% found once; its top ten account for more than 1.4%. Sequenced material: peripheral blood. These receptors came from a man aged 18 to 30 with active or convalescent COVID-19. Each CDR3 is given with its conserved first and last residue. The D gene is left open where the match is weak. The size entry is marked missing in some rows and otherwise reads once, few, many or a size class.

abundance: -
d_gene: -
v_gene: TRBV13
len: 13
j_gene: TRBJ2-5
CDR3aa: CASSFQGTETQYF
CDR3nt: TGTGCCAGCAGCTTCCAGGGTACAGAGACCCAGTACTTC

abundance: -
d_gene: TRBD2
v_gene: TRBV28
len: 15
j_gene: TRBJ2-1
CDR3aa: CASSSVSGIAYEQFF
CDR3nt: TGTGCCAGCAGTTCCGTAAGCGGGATAGCTTATGAGCAGTTCTTC

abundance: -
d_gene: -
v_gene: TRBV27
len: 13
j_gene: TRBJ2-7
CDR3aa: CASRKTSSHEQYF
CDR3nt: TGTGCCAGCAGAAAGACTAGTTCCCACGAGCAGTACTTC

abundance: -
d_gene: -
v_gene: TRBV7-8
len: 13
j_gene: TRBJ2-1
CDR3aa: CASSGGPYNEQFF
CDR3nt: TGTGCCAGCTCAGGGGGGCCCTACAATGAGCAGTTCTTC

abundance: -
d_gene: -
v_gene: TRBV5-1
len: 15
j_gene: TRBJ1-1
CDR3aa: CASSLRGGPNTEAFF
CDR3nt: TGCGCCAGCAGCTTAAGGGGGGGCCCGAACACTGAAGCTTTCTTT

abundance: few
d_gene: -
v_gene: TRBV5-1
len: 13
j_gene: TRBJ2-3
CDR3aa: CASSLGLQDTQYF
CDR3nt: TGCGCCAGCAGCTTGGGACTTCAAGATACGCAGTATTTT

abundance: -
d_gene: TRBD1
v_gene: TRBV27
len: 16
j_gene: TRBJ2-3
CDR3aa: CASSLYETGVTDTQYF
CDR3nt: TGTGCCAGCAGTTTATACGAGACAGGGGTCACAGATACGCAGTATTTT

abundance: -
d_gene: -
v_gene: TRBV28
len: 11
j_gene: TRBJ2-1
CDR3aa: CASTRRVEQFF
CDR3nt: TGTGCCAGCACCCGTCGCGTGGAGCAGTTCTTC

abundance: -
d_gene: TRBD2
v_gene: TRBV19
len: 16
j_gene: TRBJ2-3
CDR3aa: CASRGPSGVSTDTQYF
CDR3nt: TGTGCCAGTAGGGGACCTAGCGGGGTTAGCACAGATACGCAGTATTTT

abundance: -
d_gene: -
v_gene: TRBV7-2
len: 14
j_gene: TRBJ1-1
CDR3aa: CASSFGGMNTEAFF
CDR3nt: TGTGCCAGCAGCTTCGGCGGGATGAACACTGAAGCTTTCTTT

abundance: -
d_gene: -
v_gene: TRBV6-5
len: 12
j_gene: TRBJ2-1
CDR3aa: CASSYPGNEQFF
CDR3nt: TGTGCCAGCAGTTACCCCGGGAATGAGCAGTTCTTC

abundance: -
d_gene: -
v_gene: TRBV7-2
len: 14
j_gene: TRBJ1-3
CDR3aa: CASPGGASGNTIYF
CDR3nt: TGTGCCAGCCCGGGGGGGGCCTCTGGAAACACCATATATTTT

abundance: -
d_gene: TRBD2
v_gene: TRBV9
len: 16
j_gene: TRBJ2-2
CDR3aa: CASSSGLAGGPGELFF
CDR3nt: TGTGCCAGCAGCTCGGGACTAGCGGGAGGGCCCGGGGAGCTGTTTTTT

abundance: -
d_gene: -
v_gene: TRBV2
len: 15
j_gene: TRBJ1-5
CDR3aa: CASRGQTYSNQPQHF
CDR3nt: TGTGCCAGCAGAGGACAGACTTATAGCAATCAGCCCCAGCATTTT

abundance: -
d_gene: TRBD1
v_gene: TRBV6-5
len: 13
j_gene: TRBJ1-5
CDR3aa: CASGTGDSQPQHF
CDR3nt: TGTGCCAGCGGAACAGGGGATTCTCAGCCCCAGCATTTT

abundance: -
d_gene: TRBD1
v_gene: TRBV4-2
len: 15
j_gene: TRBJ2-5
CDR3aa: CASSPRTGRQETQYF
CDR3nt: TGTGCCAGCAGCCCGCGGACAGGGCGACAAGAGACCCAGTACTTC

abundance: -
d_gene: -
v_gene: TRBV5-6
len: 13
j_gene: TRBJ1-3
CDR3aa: CASSFLSGNTIYF
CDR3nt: TGTGCCAGCAGCTTCTTATCTGGAAACACCATATATTTT

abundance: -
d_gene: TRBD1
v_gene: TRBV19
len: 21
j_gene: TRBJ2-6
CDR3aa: CASIPSTSPRDRGRGANVLTF
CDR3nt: TGTGCCAGTATTCCCTCAACCTCCCCCCGGGACAGGGGGCGTGGGGCCAACGTCCTGACTTTC

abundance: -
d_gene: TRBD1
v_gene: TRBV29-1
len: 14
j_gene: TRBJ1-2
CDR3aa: CSVEGTGDDYGYTF
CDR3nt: TGCAGCGTTGAAGGGACAGGGGACGACTATGGCTACACCTTC

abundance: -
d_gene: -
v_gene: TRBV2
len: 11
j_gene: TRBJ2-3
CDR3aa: CASSARDTQYF
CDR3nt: TGTGCCAGCAGTGCGAGGGATACGCAGTATTTT

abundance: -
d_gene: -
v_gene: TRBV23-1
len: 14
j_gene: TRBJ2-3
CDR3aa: CASSHQQGTDTQYF
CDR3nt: TGCGCCAGCAGTCATCAGCAGGGCACAGATACGCAGTATTTT

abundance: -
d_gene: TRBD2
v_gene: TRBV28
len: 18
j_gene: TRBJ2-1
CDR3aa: CASTLGLAGGTSYNEQFF
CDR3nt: TGTGCCAGCACCCTGGGACTAGCGGGAGGGACCTCCTACAATGAGCAGTTCTTC

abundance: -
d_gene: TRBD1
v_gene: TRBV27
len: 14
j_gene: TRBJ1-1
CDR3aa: CASSRTGRNTEAFF
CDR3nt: TGTGCCAGCAGCCGGACAGGGAGGAACACTGAAGCTTTCTTT

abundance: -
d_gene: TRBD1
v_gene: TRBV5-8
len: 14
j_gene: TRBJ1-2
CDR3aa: CASSLGGPGYGYTF
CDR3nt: TGTGCCAGCAGCTTAGGGGGCCCTGGCTATGGCTACACCTTC

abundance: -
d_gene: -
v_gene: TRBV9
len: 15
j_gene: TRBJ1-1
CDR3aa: CASSVIQARNTEAFF
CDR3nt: TGTGCCAGCAGCGTAATACAGGCGAGGAACACTGAAGCTTTCTTT

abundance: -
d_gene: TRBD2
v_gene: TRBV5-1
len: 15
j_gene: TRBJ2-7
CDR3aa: CASSYQIAGEWEQYF
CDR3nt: TGCGCCAGCAGCTACCAGATAGCGGGAGAATGGGAGCAGTACTTC

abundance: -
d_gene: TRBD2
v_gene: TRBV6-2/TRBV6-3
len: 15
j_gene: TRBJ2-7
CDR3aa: CASSYLADLAYEQYF
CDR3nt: TGTGCCAGCAGTTACCTAGCGGACCTCGCCTACGAGCAGTACTTC

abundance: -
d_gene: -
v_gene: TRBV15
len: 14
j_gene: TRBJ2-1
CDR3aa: CATNRGTVYNEQFF
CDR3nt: TGTGCCACCAACAGAGGAACGGTGTACAATGAGCAGTTCTTC

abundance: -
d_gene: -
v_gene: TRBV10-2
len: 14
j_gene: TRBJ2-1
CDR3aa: CASTGARSYNEQFF
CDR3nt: TGCGCCAGCACTGGGGCGAGATCCTACAATGAGCAGTTCTTC

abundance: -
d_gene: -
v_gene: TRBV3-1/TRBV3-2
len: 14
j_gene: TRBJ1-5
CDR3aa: CASRGGPHNQPQHF
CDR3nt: TGTGCCAGCCGGGGGGGGCCTCACAATCAGCCCCAGCATTTT

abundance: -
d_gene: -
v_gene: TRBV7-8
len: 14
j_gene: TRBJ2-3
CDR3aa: CASSLVRLPGTQYF
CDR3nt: TGTGCCAGCAGCTTAGTTCGGCTACCAGGGACGCAGTATTTT

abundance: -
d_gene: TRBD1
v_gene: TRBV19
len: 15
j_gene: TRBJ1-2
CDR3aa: CASRGDRAENYGYTF
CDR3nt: TGTGCCAGTCGGGGGGACAGGGCAGAGAACTATGGCTACACCTTC

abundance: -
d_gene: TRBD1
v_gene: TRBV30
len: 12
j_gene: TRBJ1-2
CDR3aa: CAWASTGGGYTF
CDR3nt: TGTGCCTGGGCCTCCACAGGGGGTGGCTACACCTTC

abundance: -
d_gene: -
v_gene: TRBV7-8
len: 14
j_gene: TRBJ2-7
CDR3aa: CASSLGQGTYEQYF
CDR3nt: TGTGCCAGCAGCTTGGGGCAGGGTACCTACGAGCAGTACTTC

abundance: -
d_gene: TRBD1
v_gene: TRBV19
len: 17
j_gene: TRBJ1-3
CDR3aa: CASSFRSTGVTGNTIYF
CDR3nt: TGTGCCAGTAGCTTCCGGTCAACAGGGGTAACTGGAAACACCATATATTTT

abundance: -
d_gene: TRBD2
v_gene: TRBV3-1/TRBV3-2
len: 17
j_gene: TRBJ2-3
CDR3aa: CASSLYRLAGEVDTQYF
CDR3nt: TGTGCCAGCAGCCTTTATAGACTAGCGGGAGAAGTGGATACGCAGTATTTT